This passage covers 29 T cell receptor beta chains from one sample sequenced in a study of cytomegalovirus exposure and HLA in healthy donors. The PCR made use of 60 Vbeta and 13 Jbeta primers. Generated by immunoSEQ multiplex PCR, the TCRdb table keeps only in-frame clones and is missing some. This table holds roughly 140,000 clones, roughly three quarters found once. The sequencing sample was made of PBMCs. These receptors were taken from a woman in her thirties or forties in good health and CMV-seropositive.

Here the CDR3 reads CASRSDSYRNQPQHF. The CDR3 DNA is TGTGCCAGCAGAAGCGACAGTTATCGCAATCAGCCCCAGCATTTT. The V and J genes are TRBV6-5 and TRBJ1-5, with a possible D match to TRBD1 (5 bases). Per the germline V gene, CDR1 is MNHEY and CDR2 is SVGAGI. The CDR3 sequence is 15 residues long. V lost 6 bases, J lost 2 bases, and 14 bases lay in between.

V is TRBV27 and J is TRBJ2-2; tentative D call: TRBD1 (6 bases). CDR1 is MNHEY and CDR2 is SMNVEV in the germline V gene (reference sequence). Trimming took 5 bases from V and 4 from J, leaving 17 bases between them. This CDR3 is built from 16 residues. The CDR3 DNA is TGTGCCAGCAGTACCCTGCCAGGGGTAGCCACCGGGGAGCTGTTTTTT. Protein sequence: CASSTLPGVATGELFF.

The chain combines TRBV6-1 with TRBJ1-6, with 7 nucleotides matching TRBD1. CDR1 is MNHNS and CDR2 is SASEGT in the germline V gene. The V segment lost 6 bases and the J segment 11 bases; nucleotides outside the gene matches: 4. This CDR3 has 12 residues. The DNA of the CDR3 is TGTGCCAGCAGGACAGGGCCGGCACCCCTCCACTTT. Encoded protein: CASRTGPAPLHF.

The chain recombines TRBV5-6 with TRBJ1-2; D is uncertain. This CDR3 contains 12 residues. The germline V gene encodes CDR1 SGHDT and CDR2 YYEEEE. Trimming stripped 1 base from V and 8 bases from J, with 9 bases between. CDR3 region: CASSLMGPGYTF. The CDR3 DNA follows: TGTGCCAGCAGCTTGATGGGCCCAGGCTACACCTTC. The complete variable domain, with remaining parts taken from reference TRBV5-6 and TRBJ1-2, reads DAGVTQSPTHLIKTRGQQVTLRCSPKSGHDTVSWYQQALGQGPQFIFQYYEEEERQRGNFPDRFSGHQFPNYSSELNVNALLLGDSALYLCASSLMGPGYTFGSGTRLTVV.

The chain joins TRBV10-3 to TRBJ1-2, with 9 positions matching TRBD1. This CDR3 is built from 13 residues. Trimming removed 6 bases from V and 7 bases from J; junction bases left unmatched: 6. Germline V CDR1 and CDR2: ENHRY, SYGVKD. CDR3 amino acids: CAIRGQGRGGYTF. For the CDR3, the DNA is TGTGCCATCAGGGGACAGGGACGGGGTGGCTACACCTTC.

This sequence joins TRBV19 and TRBJ1-1, with D perhaps TRBD1 (5 bases). Germline lookup yields CDR1 LNHDA and CDR2 SQIVND (reference sequence). V lost 9 bases, J lost 5 bases, and 22 bases lay in between. This CDR3 is 15 amino acids long. CDR3 bases: TGTGCCAGGGGATACCACAGCAGGGAATGTACTGAAGCTTTCTTT. This sequence encodes CARGYHSRECTEAFF.

The genes are TRBV5-1 and TRBJ2-7; no clear D gene. Trimming shortened V by 0 bases and J by 0 bases, and 7 bases separated the two germline ends. CDR1 SGHRS and CDR2 YFSETQ come from the germline V gene. The CDR3 totals 14 residues. The CDR3 loop reads CASSLDSGSYEQYF. CDR3 coding DNA: TGCGCCAGCAGCTTGGACTCGGGCTCCTACGAGCAGTACTTC. Full variable domain (missing parts from reference TRBV5-1 and TRBJ2-7): KAGVTQTPRYLIKTRGQQVTLSCSPISGHRSVSWYQQTPGQGLQFLFEYFSETQRNKGNFPGRFSGRQFSNSRSEMNVSTLELGDSALYLCASSLDSGSYEQYFGPGTRLTVT.

The rearrangement links TRBV7-6 to TRBJ2-2; possibly TRBD1 for D (5 bases). The CDR3 runs to 14 residues. Trimming took 5 bases from V and 8 from J, leaving 15 bases between them. CDR1 is SGHVS and CDR2 is FNYEAQ in the germline V gene. As DNA, the CDR3 is TGTGCCAGCAGCCCCGTCCCAGGGTTAGGGGAGCTGTTTTTT. Translation: CASSPVPGLGELFF. The full variable domain, rest sourced from reference TRBV7-6 and TRBJ2-2, is GAGVSQSPRYKVTKRGQDVALRCDPISGHVSLYWYRQALGQGPEFLTYFNYEAQQDKSGLPNDRFSAERPEGSISTLTIQRTEQRDSAMYRCASSPVPGLGELFFGEGSRLTVL.

The chain's CDR3 is CASSPVLAGGYNEQFF. CDR3 nucleotide sequence: TGTGCCAGCAGCCCTGTACTAGCGGGGGGGTACAATGAGCAGTTCTTC. V usage is TRBV5-6 and J usage is TRBJ2-1; 13 bases agree with TRBD2. The CDR3 loop spans 16 amino acids. Germline-derived CDR1 and CDR2 are SGHDT and YYEEEE. V shed 4 bases, J shed 4 bases, and the junction held 5 bases outside the gene matches. The variable domain in full, with the rest retrieved from reference TRBV5-6 and TRBJ2-1, is DAGVTQSPTHLIKTRGQQVTLRCSPKSGHDTVSWYQQALGQGPQFIFQYYEEEERQRGNFPDRFSGHQFPNYSSELNVNALLLGDSALYLCASSPVLAGGYNEQFFGPGTRLTVL.

Only one count was recorded for this clone. The J gene is TRBJ1-2, the V gene TRBV2; tentative D call: TRBD1 (5 bases). Trimming shortened V by 2 bases and J by 5 bases, and 9 bases separated the two germline ends. CDR1 is SNHLY, CDR2 FYNNEI, per germline. This CDR3 comprises 13 residues. The CDR3 nucleotides read TGTGCCAGCAGTGAACTTCGGGGGTATGGCTACACCTTC. It specifies CASSELRGYGYTF.

The DNA of the CDR3 is TGCGCCAGCAGCCAAGAAGGGGGGGCGAGCAATCAGCCCCAGCATTTT. Its protein product is CASSQEGGASNQPQHF. The V call is TRBV4-1, the J call TRBJ1-5; D is perhaps TRBD1 (6 bases). The CDR3 loop spans 16 amino acids. V was trimmed by 0 bases and J by 1 base, leaving 10 bases between them. Per the germline V gene, CDR1 is MGHRA and CDR2 is YSYEKL.

This clone has only one observation. CDR3 sequence (DNA): TGTGCCAGCAGCGATGGTACAGGGGGGGGTGAAGCTTTCTTT. Translation gives CASSDGTGGGEAFF. The chain couples TRBV7-3 to TRBJ1-1; TRBD1 agrees at 8 bases. J gave up 7 bases and V 5 bases, and 9 bases lay outside the gene matches. Germline loops: CDR1 SGHTA, CDR2 FQGTGA. The length of the CDR3 is 14 residues.

CDR3 sequence reads: CASSDRQGARNTEAFF. CDR3 bases: TGTGCCAGCAGCGACCGACAGGGGGCTCGGAACACTGAAGCTTTCTTT. V gene TRBV28 combines with J gene TRBJ1-1, with TRBD1 matching 10 bases. The V gene end was trimmed by 6 bases and the J gene end by 1 base; junction bases not matched to a gene: 8. This CDR3 is 16 amino acids long. Germline assignment: CDR1 MDHEN and CDR2 SYDVKM.

The chain has TRBV5-1 and TRBJ2-5; D perhaps matches TRBD2 (5 bases). This CDR3 comprises 16 residues. Trimming left V 2 bases short and J 1 base short, with 15 bases between. Germline V gene data show CDR1 as SGHRS and CDR2 as YFSETQ. CDR3 amino acids: CASSLSVGSGQETQYF. The CDR3 DNA sequence: TGCGCCAGCAGCTTAAGTGTGGGAAGCGGCCAAGAGACCCAGTACTTC.

The V call is TRBV6-1, the J call TRBJ2-1; possibly TRBD2 for D (5 bases). Germline CDR1 reads MNHNS; CDR2 reads SASEGT. V gave up 0 bases and J gave up 8 bases, with 8 bases separating them. The CDR3 consists of 13 residues. The CDR3 sequence is CASSEALRDEQFF. CDR3 sequence (DNA): TGTGCCAGCAGTGAAGCCCTGAGGGATGAGCAGTTCTTC.

The genes are TRBV10-3 and TRBJ1-2, with TRBD1 matching 8 bases. Germline V gives CDR1 ENHRY, CDR2 SYGVKD. V was clipped by 10 bases and J by 4 bases; unmatched bases: 11. CDR3 length equals 14 residues. As DNA, the CDR3 is TGTGCCACCGTCGGGGCAGGGGGCGGCTATGGCTACACCTTC. Protein product: CATVGAGGGYGYTF.

This sequence joins TRBV5-1 and TRBJ2-2, with D hard to call. V lost 0 bases and J lost 7, with 4 bases in between. The germline gives CDR1 SGHRS, CDR2 YFSETQ. There are 12 residues in the CDR3. The CDR3 region is CASSLGVGELFF. CDR3 sequence (DNA): TGCGCCAGCAGCTTGGGAGTCGGGGAGCTGTTTTTT.

The chain employs TRBV27 and TRBJ1-2; perhaps TRBD1 as D (5 bases). The germline gives CDR1 MNHEY, CDR2 SMNVEV (reference sequence). The CDR3 is made up of 13 amino acids. V was trimmed by 7 bases and J by 2 bases, leaving 11 bases between them. CDR3 amino acids: CASKVAGNYGYTF. The CDR3 DNA reads as TGTGCCAGCAAGGTGGCAGGGAACTATGGCTACACCTTC.

The table lists this clone with a count of one. The chain has TRBV30 and TRBJ2-7; the match to TRBD2 covers 10 bases. This CDR3 region has 11 residues. Trimming took 4 bases from V and 7 from J; bases not matched to a gene: 1. Germline CDR1 reads GTSNPN; CDR2 reads SVGIG (reference sequence). Here the CDR3 DNA reads TGTGCCTGGACTAGCGGGAGTGAGCAGTACTTC. Its protein is CAWTSGSEQYF.

The rearrangement links TRBV19 to TRBJ2-7, with TRBD1 identical over 7 bases. CDR1 LNHDA and CDR2 SQIVND come from the germline V gene (reference sequence). V was clipped by 4 bases and J by 4 bases; unmatched bases: 10. The CDR3 runs 15 residues. CDR3 DNA: TGTGCCAGTAGTACGAACCGACAGGGAAAGTACGAGCAGTACTTC. It is translated as CASSTNRQGKYEQYF.

This clone was seen only a few times. The chain has TRBV5-6 and TRBJ1-1; D gene uncertain. V lost 2 bases and J lost 11, with 10 bases in between. The germline CDR1 and CDR2 sequences are SGHDT and YYEEEE. This CDR3 is 11 amino acids long. The CDR3 DNA reads as TGTGCCAGCAGCTTCACAGTGACCGCTTTCTTT. Translation: CASSFTVTAFF.

The chain joins TRBV7-9 to TRBJ1-1; D gene uncertain. CDR3 size: 16 residues. V was trimmed by 5 bases and J by 0 bases, leaving 16 bases between them. Germline CDR1 reads SEHNR; CDR2 reads FQNEAQ (reference sequence). In DNA form, the CDR3 reads TGTGCCAGCAGCGCAGGCGCGGGAAGGATGAACACTGAAGCTTTCTTT. This codes for CASSAGAGRMNTEAFF.

The chain uses TRBV10-2 and TRBJ2-1; TRBD2 matches 8 bases. Unmatched junction bases numbered 12, after V lost 6 bases and J lost 2 bases. This CDR3 region has 17 residues. Germline V gene lookup returns CDR1 WSHSY and CDR2 SAAADI. CDR3 sequence: CASRGLGAGGPYNEQFF. In DNA, the CDR3 is TGCGCCAGCAGGGGCTTGGGGGCGGGGGGACCCTACAATGAGCAGTTCTTC.

This clone was observed a single time. This chain uses TRBV13 with TRBJ2-1; a weak D match, TRBD2 (6 bases). Deletions cut 4 bases from V and 9 bases from J, with 10 bases between. The germline V gene has CDR1 PRHDT and CDR2 FYEKMQ (reference sequence). This CDR3 is 12 amino acids long. Written as DNA, the CDR3 is TGTGCCAGCAGCTCAGGGAGGTCTGAGCAGTTCTTC. Protein: CASSSGRSEQFF.

The rearrangement uses TRBV28 and TRBJ1-1; weak D call: TRBD1 (6 bases). Between the trimmed V and J ends, which lost 7 bases and 0 bases, there was a span of 12 bases. Looked up from germline, CDR1 is MDHEN and CDR2 is SYDVKM. This CDR3 is 14 amino acids long. CDR3 region: CASTGGALNTEAFF. For the CDR3, the DNA is TGTGCCAGCACCGGGGGGGCCTTGAACACTGAAGCTTTCTTT.

There are a few counts of this clone. The CDR3 DNA reads TGTGCCAGCAGCTCTAGCGGCCAACACAATGAGCAGTTCTTC. It yields the protein CASSSSGQHNEQFF. J is TRBJ2-1 and V is TRBV5-6; 7 bases are shared with TRBD2. Germline V gene sequence: CDR1 SGHDT, CDR2 YYEEEE. The trim removed 3 bases at V and 5 bases at J, leaving 5 bases unmatched. CDR3 size: 14 residues.

This clone was observed a handful of times. This chain uses TRBV11-3 with TRBJ2-1; TRBD2 matches 11 bases. This CDR3 is 18 amino acids long. Germline V gives CDR1 SGHNT, CDR2 YENEEA. V gave up 1 base and J gave up 7 bases; unmatched junction bases: 12. CDR3 DNA: TGTGCCAGCAGCTTAGGAATTATAGCGGGGGGGCCGGGGAATGAGCAGTTCTTC. It yields the protein CASSLGIIAGGPGNEQFF.

V and J are TRBV5-6 and TRBJ2-2, with no clear D. Germline CDR1 is SGHDT and CDR2 is YYEEEE. The CDR3 runs 13 residues. V dropped 6 bases and J dropped 6 bases, with 12 bases sitting between them. CDR3 DNA sequence: TGTGCCAGCACCTTTAGAAGAGCCGGGGAGCTGTTTTTT. This encodes CASTFRRAGELFF.

This clone was seen a handful of times. The chain is built from TRBV9 and TRBJ2-5, with 7 bases identical to TRBD2. V lost 0 bases, J lost 5 bases, and 7 bases stayed unmatched. The CDR3 covers 15 residues. The germline CDR1 and CDR2 sequences are SGDLS and YYNGEE. The chain's CDR3 is CASSVVAGVRETQYF. The CDR3, as DNA: TGTGCCAGCAGCGTAGTGGCGGGGGTTAGGGAGACCCAGTACTTC.